Below, one TCR beta chain is given with its context. Participant age was about 18 to 100 years, and participants resided in 25 or so US areas. Among Cohort 3 donors, those recovered had two negative PCRs, clearance, or symptom resolution. The data belong to a study of blood T cell repertoires in COVID-19. Study-level background: Sample material is recorded as cDNA or gDNA derived from T cells, B-cell-depleted T cells, or PBMCs.

Study processing details: For nucleated cells, counts were estimated from reference gene primer amplification. Sequencing used immunoSEQ multiplex PCR; TCRdb keeps in-frame clones, though not all of them. V and J calls plus clone size are reproduced from that table; the DNA served to infer D and trimming. The sample records hundreds of thousands of clones, about 90% being singletons. In germline, CDR1 is MGHRA, CDR2 YSYEKL. This CDR3 contains 18 residues. The V and J ends lost 0 bases and 2 bases respectively, with 17 bases between them. The source of this sequence is a woman aged 30 to 39 who had recovered from COVID-19. The V gene is TRBV4-1, the J gene TRBJ2-1; tentative D call: TRBD2 (6 bases). Sequencing was done on a sample of PBMCs or T cells enriched from blood (not recorded which). The CDR3 sequence: CASSQELEGWGTYNEQFF. CDR3 coding DNA: TGCGCCAGCAGCCAAGAATTGGAGGGGTGGGGTACCTACAATGAGCAGTTCTTC.